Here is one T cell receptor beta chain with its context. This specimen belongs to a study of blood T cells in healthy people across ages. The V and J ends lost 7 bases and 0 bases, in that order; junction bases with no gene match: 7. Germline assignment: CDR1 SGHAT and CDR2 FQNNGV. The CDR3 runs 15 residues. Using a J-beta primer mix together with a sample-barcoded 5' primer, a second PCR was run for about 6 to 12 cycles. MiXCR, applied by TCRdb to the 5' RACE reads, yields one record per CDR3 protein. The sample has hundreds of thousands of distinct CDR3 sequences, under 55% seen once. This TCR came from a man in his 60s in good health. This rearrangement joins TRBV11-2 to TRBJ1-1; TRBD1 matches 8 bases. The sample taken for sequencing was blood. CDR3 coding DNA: TGTGCCAGCAACAGAGGACAGGGCTTGAACACTGAAGCTTTCTTT. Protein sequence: CASNRGQGLNTEAFF.